This entry lists 3 T cell receptor beta chains sequenced from one sample in a study of tumor and adjacent non-tumor tissue in lung cancer. The library came from three nested PCR rounds adapted from ARM-PCR protocols. TCRdb independently ran MiXCR on the multiplex PCR reads; one entry per CDR3 protein. Of 65,000 to 80,000 distinct CDR3 sequences in the sample, 55% to 85% were seen once. The template was RNA from unsorted bulk tissue. Sequenced sample: lung tumor tissue. Receptors were obtained from a man in his fifties or sixties with non-small cell lung cancer.

As regards this clonotype: Because the CDR3 is missing its conserved closing phenylalanine or tryptophan, this is likely a read error. DNA of the CDR3: TGCAGTGCGGGAGAGTCGCCAGGTGGCAATAATTCACCCCTCCACATT. This codes for CSAGESPGGNNSPLHI. The V call is TRBV20-1, the J call TRBJ1-6; no clear D. V was shortened by 6 bases and J by 5 bases, with 20 bases between the two germline ends. CDR1 and CDR2 (germline): DFQATT, SNEGSKA (reference sequence). The CDR3 is made up of 16 amino acids.

The V and J genes are TRBV2 and TRBJ2-7; 7 bases are a match to TRBD1. The J segment lost 8 bases and the V segment lost 6 bases, leaving 10 bases of the junction unmatched. The CDR3 consists of 13 residues. Per the germline V gene, CDR1 is SNHLY and CDR2 is FYNNEI. The CDR3: CASRGKGQSKQYF. The CDR3 bases are TGTGCCAGCAGGGGAAAGGGACAGTCGAAGCAGTACTTC.

This clonotype was seen a handful of times. The V gene is TRBV28, the J gene TRBJ2-7, with a possible D match to TRBD2 (6 bases). From germline, CDR1 is MDHEN and CDR2 SYDVKM. V lost 3 bases to trimming and J lost 5 bases, with 23 bases between them. The CDR3 spans 17 residues. DNA for the CDR3: TGTGCCAGCAGTTTCCCCTCCCCCTCTTCCGGGAGCAACGAGCAGTACTTC. Protein product: CASSFPSPSSGSNEQYF.